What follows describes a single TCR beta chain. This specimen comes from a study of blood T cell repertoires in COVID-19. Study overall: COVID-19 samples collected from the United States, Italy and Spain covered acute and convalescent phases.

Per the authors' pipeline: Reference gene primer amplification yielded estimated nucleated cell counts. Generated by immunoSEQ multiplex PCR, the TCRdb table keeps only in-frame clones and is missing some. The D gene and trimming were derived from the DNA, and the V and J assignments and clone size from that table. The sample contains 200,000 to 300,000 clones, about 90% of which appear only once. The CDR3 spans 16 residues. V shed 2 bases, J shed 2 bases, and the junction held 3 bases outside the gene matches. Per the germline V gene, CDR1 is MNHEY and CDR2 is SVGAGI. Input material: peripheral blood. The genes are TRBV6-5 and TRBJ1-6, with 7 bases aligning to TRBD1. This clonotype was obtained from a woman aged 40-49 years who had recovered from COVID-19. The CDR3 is CASSYQGGAYNSPLHF. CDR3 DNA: TGTGCCAGCAGTTACCAGGGGGGCGCCTATAATTCACCCCTCCACTTT.